This T cell receptor beta chain was obtained from a study of blood T cell repertoires in COVID-19. Study as a whole: The study drew acute and convalescent COVID-19 samples from the United States, Italy and Spain. PBMCs, B-cell-depleted T cells, or T cells were the source of the cDNA or gDNA that made up the material.

This CDR3 is built from 13 residues. Trimming shortened V by 6 bases and J by 6 bases, and 15 bases separated the two germline ends. Germline CDR1 is MNHEY and CDR2 is SVGAGI. Per the original methods: Using reference gene primer amplification, nucleated cell counts were estimated. This table comes from immunoSEQ multiplex PCR, and its TCRdb copy is limited to in-frame clones, with some not included. The V and J calls and the clone size are those of that table, but D and trimming were determined from the DNA. This table holds 130,000 to 150,000 clones, 80% to 90% found once. The specimen was peripheral blood. The chain uses TRBV6-5 and TRBJ2-7, with a tentative D call TRBD1 (6 bases). This TCR derives from a human donor with acute or convalescent COVID-19. The donor label of this sample is uncertain. CDR3 in DNA: TGTGCCAGCAGCCGCCACCCAGGGGTCGAGCAGTACTTC. It specifies CASSRHPGVEQYF.